The clone carrying this TCR beta chain was observed many times. Its antigen is as yet unknown. The sample belongs to a study of T-cell reconstitution after alpha-beta-depleted transplantation in children. Study-wide results and caveats: After transplant, at about two months, alpha-beta T cells were reportedly derived from several hundred expanded graft clones.

A library of TCRbeta sequences, prepared with unique molecular identifiers, was generated. TCRdb re-called the PCR reads through MiXCR, storing one row per CDR3 protein. The sample yields 200,000 to 300,000 distinct CDR3 sequences, roughly 8% seen once. CDR1 and CDR2 from the germline V gene are MNHNY and SVGAGI (reference sequence). Trimming took 6 bases from V and 7 from J, leaving 3 bases between them. The CDR3 length is 10 residues. The origin of this receptor is a male patient between 10 and 17 years old who had a stem cell transplant for acute lymphoblastic leukemia, so the T cells may come from the graft donor. Specimen: PBMCs, mostly from graft donor cells, collected 180 days after TCRalphabeta/CD19-depleted stem cell transplant. The genes are TRBV6-6 and TRBJ2-2; D uncertain. In nucleotides, the CDR3 is TGTGCCAGCAGAAACGGGGAGCTGTTTTTT. Translating gives CASRNGELFF.